The sequence of this TCR beta chain was determined in a study of OX40 agonist ivuxolimab in advanced cancers. Germline V lookup: CDR1 SGHTA, CDR2 FQGNSA. CDR3 length: 15 amino acids. Germline trimming cut 5 bases from V and 6 bases from J; bases unmatched to any gene: 9. With baseline, cycle 4 day 1, and cycle 7 day 1 as timepoints, blood was sampled. Assay: immunoSEQ multiplex PCR; the TCRdb copy retains only in-frame clones and omits some. Here the sample spans tens of thousands of clones, roughly 86% being singletons. The chain couples TRBV7-2 to TRBJ1-2; TRBD1 agrees at 10 bases. The source material was CD4+ or CD8+ T cells sorted from blood, sampled in a trial of the OX40 agonist ivuxolimab. The source of this sequence is an adult with an advanced solid tumor such as melanoma, head and neck, liver or kidney cancer. The CDR3 DNA sequence: TGTGCCAGCAGCCCCGTGACAGGGGGCGCGGATGGCTACACCTTC. It specifies CASSPVTGGADGYTF.